This TCR beta chain was found in a study of blood T cells in healthy people across ages. Study background: Researchers report that template switching captured about one barcoded beta molecule per two T cells. Study results and caveats: Roughly linearly, TCR beta diversity per million T cells fell as age increased. It was the long-lived donors that had more naive CD4+ cells and higher diversity than aged donors. Estimates of total diversity, which came from one million sequenced T cells, were considered to be underestimates.

A sample-barcoded 5' primer and a J-beta primer mix were used in a second PCR of about 6 to 12 cycles. TCRdb passed the 5' RACE reads through MiXCR, listing each CDR3 protein once. The table lists fewer than 900,000 distinct CDR3 sequences, about 52% of them singletons. The CDR3 consists of 13 residues. The germline V gene has CDR1 SGHTA and CDR2 FQGNSA. The V gene end was trimmed by 7 bases and the J gene end by 3 bases; junction bases not matched to a gene: 6. There are a few counts of this clonotype. Its antigen is undetermined. Sequencing was carried out using blood. The source of this sequence is a woman aged 55-69 years in good health. The chain carries TRBV7-2 and TRBJ2-7, with 7 bases that match TRBD2. Here the CDR3 reads CASTKAGSYEQYF. The CDR3 DNA reads as TGTGCCAGCACCAAAGCGGGGAGCTACGAGCAGTACTTC. Looking up the rest from reference TRBV7-2 and TRBJ2-7 gives the full variable domain: GAGVSQSPSNKVTEKGKDVELRCDPISGHTALYWYRQSLGQGLEFLIYFQGNSAPDKSGLPSDRFSAERTGGSVSTLTIQRTQQEDSAVYLCASTKAGSYEQYFGPGTRLTVT.